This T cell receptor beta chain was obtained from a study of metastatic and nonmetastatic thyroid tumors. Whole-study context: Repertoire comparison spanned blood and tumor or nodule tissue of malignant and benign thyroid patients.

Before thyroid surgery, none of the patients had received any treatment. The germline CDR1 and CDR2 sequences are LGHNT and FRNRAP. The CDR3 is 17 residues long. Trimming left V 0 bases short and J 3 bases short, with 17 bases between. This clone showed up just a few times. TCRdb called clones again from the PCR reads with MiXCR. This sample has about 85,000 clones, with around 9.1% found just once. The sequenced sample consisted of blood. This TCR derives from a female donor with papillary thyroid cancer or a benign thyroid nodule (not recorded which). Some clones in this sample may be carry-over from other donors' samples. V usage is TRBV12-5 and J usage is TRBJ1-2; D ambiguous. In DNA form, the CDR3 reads TGTGCTAGTGGTTTGGTACAAATACTCCCAAGGCACTATGGCTACACCTTC. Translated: CASGLVQILPRHYGYTF.